This entry is about one T cell receptor beta chain. Antigen unknown. These data come from a study of OX40 agonist ivuxolimab in advanced cancers. Turning to the study itself: While on treatment, patients had intravenous ivuxolimab at 0.01 to 10 mg/kg every 2 weeks. Regarding the study as a whole: Low normalized T-cell clonal expansion also characterized some of the nonresponders.

There are 15 residues in the CDR3. J gave up 7 bases and V 5 bases, and 7 bases lay outside the gene matches. Germline loops: CDR1 SGHTA, CDR2 FQGNSA. Profiling relied on immunoSEQ multiplex PCR, and the TCRdb table lists in-frame clones only, not all of them. The sample lists more than 45,000 clones, 65% to 85% seen once, with 4.6% in the top ten. The sequence was collected from an adult with an advanced solid tumor such as melanoma, head and neck, liver or kidney cancer. The gene calls are TRBV7-2 and TRBJ1-6; the match to TRBD1 covers 8 bases. Material: CD4+ or CD8+ T cells sorted from blood, obtained in a trial of the OX40 agonist ivuxolimab. This CDR3 is CASSPTRQGNSPLHF. In DNA, the CDR3 is TGTGCCAGCAGCCCCACCAGACAGGGGAATTCACCCCTCCACTTT. Drawing the rest from reference TRBV7-2 and TRBJ1-6, the complete variable domain is GAGVSQSPSNKVTEKGKDVELRCDPISGHTALYWYRQSLGQGLEFLIYFQGNSAPDKSGLPSDRFSAERTGGSVSTLTIQRTQQEDSAVYLCASSPTRQGNSPLHFGNGTRLTVT.